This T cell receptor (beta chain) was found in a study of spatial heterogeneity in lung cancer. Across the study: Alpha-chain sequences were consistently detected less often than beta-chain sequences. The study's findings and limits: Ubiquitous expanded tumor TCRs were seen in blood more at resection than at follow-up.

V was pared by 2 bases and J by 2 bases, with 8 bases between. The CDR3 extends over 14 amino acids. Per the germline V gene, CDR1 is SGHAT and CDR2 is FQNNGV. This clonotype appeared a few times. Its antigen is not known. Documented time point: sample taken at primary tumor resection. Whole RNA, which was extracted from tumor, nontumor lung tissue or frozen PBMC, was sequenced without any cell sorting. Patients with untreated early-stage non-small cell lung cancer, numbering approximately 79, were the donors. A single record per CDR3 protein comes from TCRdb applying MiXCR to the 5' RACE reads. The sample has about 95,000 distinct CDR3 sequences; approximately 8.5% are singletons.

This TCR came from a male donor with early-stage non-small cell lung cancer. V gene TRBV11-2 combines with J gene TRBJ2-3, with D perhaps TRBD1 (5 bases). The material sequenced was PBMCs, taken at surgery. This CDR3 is CASSLQGFTDTQYF. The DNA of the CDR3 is TGTGCCAGCAGCTTACAGGGATTCACAGATACGCAGTATTTT.